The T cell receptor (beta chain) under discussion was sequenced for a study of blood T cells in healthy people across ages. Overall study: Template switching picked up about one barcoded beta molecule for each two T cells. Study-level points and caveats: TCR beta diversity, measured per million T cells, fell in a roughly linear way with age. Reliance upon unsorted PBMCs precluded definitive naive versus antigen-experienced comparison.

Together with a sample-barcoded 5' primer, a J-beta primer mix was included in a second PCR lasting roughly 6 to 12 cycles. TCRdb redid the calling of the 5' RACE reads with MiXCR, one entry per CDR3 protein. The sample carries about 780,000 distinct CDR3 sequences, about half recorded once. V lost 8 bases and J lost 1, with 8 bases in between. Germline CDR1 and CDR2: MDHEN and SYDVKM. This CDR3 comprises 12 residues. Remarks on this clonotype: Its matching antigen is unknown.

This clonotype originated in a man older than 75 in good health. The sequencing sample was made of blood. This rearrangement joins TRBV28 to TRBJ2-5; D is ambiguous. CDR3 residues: CASRQFQETQYF. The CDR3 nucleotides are TGTGCCAGCCGACAATTCCAAGAGACCCAGTACTTC.